The T cell receptor (delta chain) under discussion was sequenced for a study of gamma-delta T cells after stem cell transplantation. This clone was observed a handful of times. TCRdb lists the protein of a much larger clone for this DNA, which differs at residue 4, so this is likely a read error; the protein given here is translated from the DNA itself. With V trimmed by 5 bases and J by 1 base, 12 bases remained unmatched. The CDR3 consists of 17 residues. Germline V lookup: CDR1 GEAIGNYY, CDR2 EKD. TCRdb reprocessed the RT-PCR reads using CATT. The sample has about 15,000 delta-chain clones, 9.4% seen once.

The clonotype was recovered from a human donor. It is not recorded whose cells these are; they may come from a transplant donor. The rearrangement links TRDV2 to TRDJ1, with TRDD3 matching over 10 bases. The sequenced sample consisted of gamma-delta T cells. This chain's CDR3 is CACGLLGDTGITDKLIF. In nucleotides, the CDR3 is TGTGCCTGTGGGTTGTTGGGGGATACTGGGATCACCGATAAACTCATCTTT.